This T cell receptor (beta chain) was documented in a study of shared clonotypes between healthy human individuals. The CDR3 runs to 14 residues. The V gene's germline CDR1 is MDHEN and CDR2 SYDVKM. Trimming removed 6 bases from V and 0 bases from J, with 10 bases in between. TCRdb's table, derived via immunoSEQ multiplex PCR, lists solely in-frame clones and lacks some. Of about 2.4 million clones detected, approximately 93% appear once; the ten largest clones hold 0.36%. The sequenced sample was naive CD4+ T cells from PBMCs. Subset reported: CD45RA+ positively selected. The TCR was taken from a man in his late teens or twenties in good health. Some clones in this sample may be carry-over from other donors' samples. The rearrangement links TRBV28 to TRBJ2-3; no clear D. CDR3 nucleotide sequence: TGTGCCAGCAGGACCTTCACAAGCACAGATACGCAGTATTTT. It is translated as CASRTFTSTDTQYF.